This note documents a single T cell receptor beta chain sequence. CDR3 length: 14 residues. Germline trimming cut 2 bases from V and 2 bases from J; bases unmatched to any gene: 4. CDR1 and CDR2 from the germline V gene are GTSNPN and SVGIG (reference sequence). The data derive from a study of OX40 agonist ivuxolimab in advanced cancers. Measured with immunoSEQ multiplex PCR; TCRdb has only the in-frame clones, and not every one. The data show roughly 75,000 clones, with about 89% seen just once and 10% to 15% held by the top ten. The material sequenced was CD4+ or CD8+ T cells sorted from blood, taken in a trial of the OX40 agonist ivuxolimab. The TCR comes from an adult with an advanced solid tumor such as melanoma, head and neck, liver or kidney cancer. The chain combines TRBV30 with TRBJ2-7; 9 bases are shared with TRBD1. The CDR3 DNA reads as TGTGCCTGGAGTTCTGGACAGGGGCCCTACGAGCAGTACTTC. Its protein is CAWSSGQGPYEQYF.